This T cell receptor beta chain was sequenced in a study of metastatic and nonmetastatic thyroid tumors. Study overall: The study looked at repertoires side by side in blood and in tumor or nodule tissue from malignant and benign thyroid patients. Study observations and caveats: It was reported that TCR beta diversity was significantly higher in malignant thyroid tumors than benign nodules, in blood and tumor.

Germline V gene data show CDR1 as SGHVS and CDR2 as FNYEAQ. Deletions cut 5 bases from V and 8 bases from J, with 15 bases between. The length of the CDR3 is 14 residues. Patients had received no treatment of any kind before thyroid surgery. Methods used by the authors: A classifier for distant metastasis in papillary thyroid cancer was constructed using CDR3 differences observed across clinicopathological groups. TCRdb re-called the PCR reads through MiXCR. The V and J calls shown here were made by TCRdb, not taken from the authors' results. The sample lists under 35,000 clones, around a quarter occurring once. At least ten counts were recorded for this clone. The antigen remains unidentified.

Input material: blood. The TCR sequence derives from a female donor with papillary thyroid cancer or a benign thyroid nodule (not recorded which). Some clones in this sample may be carry-over from other donors' samples. The rearrangement links TRBV7-6 to TRBJ2-2, with D possibly matching TRBD1 (5 bases). The CDR3 loop is CASSQGGMSGELFF. In DNA, the CDR3 is TGTGCCAGCAGCCAGGGTGGGATGTCTGGGGAGCTGTTTTTT.